This T cell receptor beta chain was captured by sequencing in a study of T cells in Graves' hyperthyroidism and ophthalmopathy. Germline lookup yields CDR1 DFQATT and CDR2 SNEGSKA (reference sequence). V shed 7 bases and J shed 2 bases, with 20 bases lying between them. The CDR3 covers 15 residues. Amplified TCR beta CDR3 regions came from RNA transcripts. In the first-round RT-PCR of the TCR CDR3, the HTBI primer set was used. TCRdb re-called the multiplex PCR reads through MiXCR, storing one row per CDR3 protein. The repertoire consists of almost 500,000 distinct CDR3 sequences, with roughly 23% occurring once and the leading ten covering around 50%.

Sequenced material: blood. The chain uses TRBV20-1 and TRBJ2-5; D may match TRBD1 or TRBD2 (5 bases each). The sequence was collected from a woman aged 70-85 years with Graves' ophthalmopathy. The CDR3 DNA is TGCAGTGGGCACTTCTGGACGGGGCCTCAAGAGACCCAGTACTTC. This translates into CSGHFWTGPQETQYF.